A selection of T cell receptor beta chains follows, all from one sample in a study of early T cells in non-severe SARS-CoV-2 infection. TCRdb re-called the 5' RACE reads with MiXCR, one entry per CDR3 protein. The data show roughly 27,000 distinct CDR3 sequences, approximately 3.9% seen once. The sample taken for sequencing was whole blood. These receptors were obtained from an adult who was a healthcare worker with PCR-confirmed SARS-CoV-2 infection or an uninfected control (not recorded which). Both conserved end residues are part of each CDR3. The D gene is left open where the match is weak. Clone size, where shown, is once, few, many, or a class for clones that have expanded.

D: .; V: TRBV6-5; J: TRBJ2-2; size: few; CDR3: CASRVADATGELFF; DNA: TGTGCCAGCAGGGTAGCGGACGCCACCGGGGAGCTGTTTTTT
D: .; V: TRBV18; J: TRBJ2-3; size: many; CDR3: CASSPGLLDGDTQYF; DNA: TGTGCCAGCTCACCCGGACTACTAGACGGAGATACGCAGTATTTT
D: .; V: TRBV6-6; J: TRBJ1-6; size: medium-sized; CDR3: CASSPPQGSSYNSPLHF; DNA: TGTGCCAGCAGTCCGCCACAGGGAAGCTCCTATAATTCACCCCTCCACTTT
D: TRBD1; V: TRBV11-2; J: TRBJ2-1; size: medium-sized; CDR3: CASSYSWDRGNNEQFF; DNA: TGTGCCAGCAGCTATAGTTGGGACAGGGGTAACAATGAGCAGTTCTTC
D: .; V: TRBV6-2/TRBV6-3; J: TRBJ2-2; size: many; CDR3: CASTPTRVGELFF; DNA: TGTGCCAGCACTCCAACCAGAGTCGGGGAGCTGTTTTTT
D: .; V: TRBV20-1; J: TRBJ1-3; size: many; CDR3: CSARDRRSSGNTIYF; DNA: TGCAGTGCTAGAGATCGGCGTAGCTCTGGAAACACCATATATTTT
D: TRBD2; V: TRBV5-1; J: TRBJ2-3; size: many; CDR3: CASSISGNADTQYF; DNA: TGCGCCAGCAGCATTAGCGGGAATGCAGATACGCAGTATTTT
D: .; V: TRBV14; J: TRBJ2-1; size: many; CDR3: CASSQRQGTGANEQFF; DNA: TGTGCCAGCAGCCAACGACAGGGAACGGGAGCCAATGAGCAGTTCTTC
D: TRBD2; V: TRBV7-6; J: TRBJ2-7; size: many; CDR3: CASSLFSGTGYEQYF; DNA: TGTGCCAGCAGCTTATTTAGCGGGACGGGCTACGAGCAGTACTTC
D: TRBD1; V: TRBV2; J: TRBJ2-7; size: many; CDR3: CASSGIPGTGTGQYF; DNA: TGTGCCAGCAGTGGTATCCCCGGGACAGGAACGGGGCAGTACTTC
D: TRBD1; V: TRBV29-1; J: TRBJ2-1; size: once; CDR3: CSASGTGYNEQFF; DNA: TGCAGCGCCTCCGGGACAGGGTACAATGAGCAGTTCTTC
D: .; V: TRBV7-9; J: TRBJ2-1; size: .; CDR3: CASSPPGNEQFF; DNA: TGTGCCAGCAGCCCCCCCGGGAATGAGCAGTTCTTC
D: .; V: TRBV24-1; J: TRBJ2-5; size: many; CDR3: CATSDPAEAPETQYF; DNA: TGTGCCACCAGTGATCCCGCCGAGGCGCCAGAGACCCAGTACTTC
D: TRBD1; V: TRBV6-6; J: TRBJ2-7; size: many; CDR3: CASSYAGGEQYF; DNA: TGTGCCAGCAGTTACGCAGGGGGCGAGCAGTACTTC
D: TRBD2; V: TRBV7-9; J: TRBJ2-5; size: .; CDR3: CASSFAAGGETQYF; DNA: TGTGCCAGCAGCTTCGCAGCGGGAGGAGAGACCCAGTACTTC
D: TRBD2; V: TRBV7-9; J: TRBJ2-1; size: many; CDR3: CASSPQLAGGGYNEQFF; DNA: TGTGCCAGCAGCCCTCAGCTAGCGGGAGGTGGGTACAATGAGCAGTTCTTC
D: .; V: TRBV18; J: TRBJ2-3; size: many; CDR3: CASSPGSTDTQYF; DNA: TGTGCCAGCTCACCAGGGAGCACAGATACGCAGTATTTT
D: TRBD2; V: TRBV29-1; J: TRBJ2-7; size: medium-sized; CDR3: CSASSGTGYEQYF; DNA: TGCAGCGCAAGTAGCGGGACGGGGTACGAGCAGTACTTC
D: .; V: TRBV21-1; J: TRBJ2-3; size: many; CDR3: CASSKGGRGHTDTQYF; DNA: TGTGCCAGCAGCAAAGGCGGTCGGGGGCACACAGATACGCAGTATTTT
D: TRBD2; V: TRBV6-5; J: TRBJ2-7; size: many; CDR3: CASRTTDGRDEQYF; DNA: TGTGCCAGCAGGACTACAGACGGGAGGGACGAGCAGTACTTC
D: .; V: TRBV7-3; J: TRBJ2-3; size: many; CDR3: CASSPSKRGSTDTQYF; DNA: TGTGCCAGCAGCCCCAGTAAACGGGGCAGCACAGATACGCAGTATTTT
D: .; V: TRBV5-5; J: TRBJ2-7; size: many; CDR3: CASSNFPTDYEQYF; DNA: TGTGCCAGCAGCAACTTTCCGACCGACTACGAGCAGTACTTC
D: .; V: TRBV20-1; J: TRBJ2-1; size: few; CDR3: CSARTVSLSYNEQFF; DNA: TGCAGTGCTAGAACGGTGTCTCTGTCCTACAATGAGCAGTTCTTC
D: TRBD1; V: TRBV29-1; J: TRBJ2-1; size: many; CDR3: CSVEVGTGGSYNEQFF; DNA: TGCAGCGTTGAGGTTGGGACAGGGGGCAGCTACAATGAGCAGTTCTTC
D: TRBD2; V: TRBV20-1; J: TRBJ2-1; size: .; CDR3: CSARGLAGETYNEQFF; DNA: TGCAGTGCCCGAGGACTAGCGGGAGAGACCTACAATGAGCAGTTCTTC
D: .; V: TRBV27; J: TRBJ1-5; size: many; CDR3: CASSFAGINQPQHF; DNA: TGTGCCAGCAGTTTCGCGGGGATCAATCAGCCCCAGCATTTT
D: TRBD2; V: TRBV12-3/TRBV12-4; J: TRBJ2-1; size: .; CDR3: CASSSQTSVSYNEQFF; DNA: TGTGCCAGCAGTTCCCAGACTAGCGTCTCCTACAATGAGCAGTTCTTC
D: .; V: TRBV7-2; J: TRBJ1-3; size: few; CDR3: CASRSVESSGNTIYF; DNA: TGTGCCAGCCGGAGTGTAGAGTCCTCTGGAAACACCATATATTTT
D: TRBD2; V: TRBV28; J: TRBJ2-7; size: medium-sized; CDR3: CASSLLRDYNEQYF; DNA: TGTGCCAGCAGTTTACTCCGGGACTACAACGAGCAGTACTTC
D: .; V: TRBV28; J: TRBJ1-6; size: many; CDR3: CASARGNSYNSPLHF; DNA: TGTGCCAGCGCTCGCGGTAACTCCTATAATTCACCCCTCCACTTT
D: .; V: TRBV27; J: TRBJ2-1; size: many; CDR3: CASSFYNEQFF; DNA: TGTGCCAGCAGTTTCTACAATGAGCAGTTCTTC
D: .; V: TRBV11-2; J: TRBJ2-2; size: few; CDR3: CASSLGYTGELFF; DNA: TGTGCCAGCAGCTTAGGATACACCGGGGAGCTGTTTTTT
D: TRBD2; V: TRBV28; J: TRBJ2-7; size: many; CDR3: CASSLSGRTNEQYF; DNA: TGTGCCAGCAGTCTAAGCGGGAGGACCAACGAGCAGTACTTC
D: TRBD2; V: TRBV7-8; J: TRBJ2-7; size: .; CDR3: CASSSGLGRSYEQYF; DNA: TGTGCCAGCAGCTCCGGACTAGGAAGGTCCTACGAGCAGTACTTC
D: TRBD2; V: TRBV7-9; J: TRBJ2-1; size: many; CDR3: CASSGGLGTSGRNEQFF; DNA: TGTGCCAGCAGCGGAGGGCTGGGGACTAGCGGGAGAAATGAGCAGTTCTTC
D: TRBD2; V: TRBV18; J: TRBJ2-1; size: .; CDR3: CASSPSSGSSYNEQFF; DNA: TGTGCCAGCTCACCAAGTAGCGGGAGCTCCTACAATGAGCAGTTCTTC
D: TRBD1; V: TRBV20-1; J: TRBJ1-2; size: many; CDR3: CSASNRGLVDGYTF; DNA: TGCAGTGCCTCGAACAGGGGGCTGGTAGATGGCTACACCTTC
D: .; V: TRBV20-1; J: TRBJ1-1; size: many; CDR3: CSALPLVPEAFF; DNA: TGCAGTGCTCTACCCTTGGTTCCTGAAGCTTTCTTT
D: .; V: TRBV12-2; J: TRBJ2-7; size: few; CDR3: CASRFHGTGPTWTIYEQYF; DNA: TGTGCAAGTCGCTTCCACGGGACAGGGCCAACCTGGACCATCTACGAGCAGTACTTC
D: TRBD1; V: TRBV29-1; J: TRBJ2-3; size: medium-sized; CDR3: CSVEGPRGQGRELQYF; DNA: TGCAGCGTTGAAGGCCCGCGGGGACAGGGAAGAGAATTGCAGTATTTT
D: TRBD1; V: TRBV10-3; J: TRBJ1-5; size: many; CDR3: CAISEITGGNQPQHF; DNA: TGTGCCATCAGTGAGATTACAGGGGGCAATCAGCCCCAGCATTTT
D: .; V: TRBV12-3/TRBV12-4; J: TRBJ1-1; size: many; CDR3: CASSLGGALGAFF; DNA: TGTGCCAGCAGTTTAGGTGGGGCCCTTGGGGCTTTCTTT
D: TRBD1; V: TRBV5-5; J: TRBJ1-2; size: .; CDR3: CASSYSAAGGYGYTF; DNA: TGTGCCAGCAGCTACTCCGCCGCAGGGGGCTATGGCTACACCTTC
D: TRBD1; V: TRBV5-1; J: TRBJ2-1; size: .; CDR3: CASSLISRDSYNEQFF; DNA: TGCGCCAGCAGCTTGATCTCCCGGGACAGCTACAATGAGCAGTTCTTC
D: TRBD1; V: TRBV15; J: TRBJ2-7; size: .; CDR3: CATSRDIGQVFSYEQYF; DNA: TGTGCCACCAGCAGAGATATTGGACAGGTATTCTCCTACGAGCAGTACTTC
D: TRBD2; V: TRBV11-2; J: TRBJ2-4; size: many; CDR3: CASSSRLAGQNIQYF; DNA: TGTGCCAGCAGCTCTCGACTAGCGGGTCAAAACATTCAGTACTTC
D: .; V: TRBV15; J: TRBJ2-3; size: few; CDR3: CATSRRVSTDTQYF; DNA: TGTGCCACCAGCCGCAGGGTTAGCACAGATACGCAGTATTTT
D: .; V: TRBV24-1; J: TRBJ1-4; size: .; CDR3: CATSDGGVNEKLFF; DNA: TGTGCCACCAGTGATGGAGGGGTTAATGAAAAACTGTTTTTT
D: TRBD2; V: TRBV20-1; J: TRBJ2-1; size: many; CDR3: CSAGGGTSYNEQFF; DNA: TGCAGTGCTGGGGGGGGGACCTCCTACAATGAGCAGTTCTTC
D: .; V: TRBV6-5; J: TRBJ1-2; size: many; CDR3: CASSQGLYGYTF; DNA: TGTGCCAGCAGTCAGGGACTTTATGGCTACACCTTC
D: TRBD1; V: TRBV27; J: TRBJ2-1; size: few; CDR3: CAAGQGQWDNEQFF; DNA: TGTGCTGCCGGACAGGGCCAATGGGACAATGAGCAGTTCTTC
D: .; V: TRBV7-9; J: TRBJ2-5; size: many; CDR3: CASSQRAPETQYF; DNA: TGTGCCAGCAGCCAGAGGGCGCCGGAGACCCAGTACTTC
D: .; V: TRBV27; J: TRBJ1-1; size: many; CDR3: CASSLLGQRNEAFF; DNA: TGTGCCAGCAGTTTATTAGGACAGAGGAACGAAGCTTTCTTT